What follows is one TCR beta chain and its context. Repertoires were generated with immunoSEQ multiplex PCR, while TCRdb's copy carries only in-frame clones and drops some. The table includes 120,000 to 150,000 clones, 85% to 90% detected once. The data belong to a study of blood T cell repertoires in COVID-19. Across the whole study: PBMCs, B-cell-depleted T cells, or T cells provided the cDNA or gDNA that made up the material.

Between the trimmed V and J ends, which lost 3 bases and 7 bases, there was a span of 12 bases. The CDR3 loop spans 14 amino acids. Germline CDR1 MDHEN, CDR2 SYDVKM. The sample was peripheral blood. This chain connects TRBV28 to TRBJ2-2, with a possible D match to TRBD2 (5 bases). The sequence was collected from a woman aged 55-69 years with active COVID-19. For the CDR3, the DNA is TGTGCCAGCAGTTTTCTCGACGGACTCGGGGAGCTGTTTTTT. Amino acid sequence: CASSFLDGLGELFF.